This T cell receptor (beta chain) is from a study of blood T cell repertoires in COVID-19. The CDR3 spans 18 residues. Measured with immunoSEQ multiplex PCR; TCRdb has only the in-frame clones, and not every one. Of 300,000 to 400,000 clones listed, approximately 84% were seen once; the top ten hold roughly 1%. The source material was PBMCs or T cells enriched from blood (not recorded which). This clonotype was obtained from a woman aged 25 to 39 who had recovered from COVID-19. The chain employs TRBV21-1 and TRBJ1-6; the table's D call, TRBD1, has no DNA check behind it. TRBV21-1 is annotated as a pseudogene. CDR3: CASILPGQGTSEDSPLHF. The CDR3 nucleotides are TGTGCCAGCATTCTACCAGGACAGGGTACCTCGGAGGATTCACCCCTCCACTTT.